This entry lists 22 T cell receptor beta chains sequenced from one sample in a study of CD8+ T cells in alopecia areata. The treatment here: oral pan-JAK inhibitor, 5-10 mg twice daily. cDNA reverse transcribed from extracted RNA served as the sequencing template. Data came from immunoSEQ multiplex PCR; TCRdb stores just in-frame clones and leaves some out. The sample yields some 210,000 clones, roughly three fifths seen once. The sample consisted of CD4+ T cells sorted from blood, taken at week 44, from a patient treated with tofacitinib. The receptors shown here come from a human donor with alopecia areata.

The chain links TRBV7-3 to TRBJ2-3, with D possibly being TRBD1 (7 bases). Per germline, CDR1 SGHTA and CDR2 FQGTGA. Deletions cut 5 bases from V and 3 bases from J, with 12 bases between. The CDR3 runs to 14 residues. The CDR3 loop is CASSRAGGTDTQYF. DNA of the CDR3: TGTGCCAGCAGCCGCGCAGGGGGGACAGATACGCAGTATTTT.

The CDR3 coding sequence is TGCAGCGTTGGGCAGACTAATGAAAAACTGTTTTTT. It translates to CSVGQTNEKLFF. The chain employs TRBV29-1 and TRBJ1-4; D unresolved. CDR1 and CDR2 from the germline V gene are SQVTM and ANQGSEA. The V and J ends lost 4 bases and 2 bases respectively, with 5 bases between them. The CDR3 length is 12 residues.

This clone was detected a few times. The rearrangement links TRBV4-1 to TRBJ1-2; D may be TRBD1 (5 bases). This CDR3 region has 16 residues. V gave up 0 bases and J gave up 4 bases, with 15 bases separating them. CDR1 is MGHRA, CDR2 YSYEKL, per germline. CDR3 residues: CASSQDTGQLIYGYTF. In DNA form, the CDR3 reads TGCGCCAGCAGCCAAGATACAGGTCAGCTGATCTATGGCTACACCTTC.

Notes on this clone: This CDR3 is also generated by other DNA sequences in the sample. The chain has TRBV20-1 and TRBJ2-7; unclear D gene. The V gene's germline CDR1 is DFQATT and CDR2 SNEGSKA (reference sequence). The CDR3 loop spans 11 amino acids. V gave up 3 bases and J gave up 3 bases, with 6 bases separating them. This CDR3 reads CSARVLYEQYF. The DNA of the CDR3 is TGCAGTGCTAGGGTCCTCTACGAGCAGTACTTC.

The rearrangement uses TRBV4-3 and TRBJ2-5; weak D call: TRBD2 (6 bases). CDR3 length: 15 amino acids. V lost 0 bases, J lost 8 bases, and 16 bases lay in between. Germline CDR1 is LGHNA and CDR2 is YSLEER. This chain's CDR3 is CASSQELGLAYTQYF. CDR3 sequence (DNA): TGCGCCAGCAGCCAAGAACTGGGACTGGCCTATACCCAGTACTTC.

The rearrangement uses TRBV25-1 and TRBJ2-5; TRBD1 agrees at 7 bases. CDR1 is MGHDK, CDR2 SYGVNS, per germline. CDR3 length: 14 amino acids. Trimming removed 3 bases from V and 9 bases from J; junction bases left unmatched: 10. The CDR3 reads CASSDPSQGWSQYF. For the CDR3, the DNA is TGTGCCAGCAGTGACCCCTCACAGGGGTGGTCCCAGTACTTC. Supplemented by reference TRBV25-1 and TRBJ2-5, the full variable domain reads EADIYQTPRYLVIGTGKKITLECSQTMGHDKMYWYQQDPGMELHLIHYSYGVNSTEKGDLSSESTVSRIRTEHFPLTLESARPSHTSQYLCASSDPSQGWSQYFGPGTRLLVL.

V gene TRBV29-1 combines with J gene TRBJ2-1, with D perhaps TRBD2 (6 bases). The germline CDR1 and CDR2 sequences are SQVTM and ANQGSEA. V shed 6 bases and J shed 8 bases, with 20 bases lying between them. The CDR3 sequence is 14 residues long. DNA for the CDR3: TGCAGCGTCGCCTATACGGGGGTTAAGGATGAGCAGTTCTTC. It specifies CSVAYTGVKDEQFF.

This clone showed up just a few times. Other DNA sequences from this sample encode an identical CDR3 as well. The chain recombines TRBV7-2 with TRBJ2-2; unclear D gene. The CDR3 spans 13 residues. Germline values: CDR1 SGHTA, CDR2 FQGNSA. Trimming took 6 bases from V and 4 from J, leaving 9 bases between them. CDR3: CASSILLTGELFF. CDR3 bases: TGTGCCAGCAGTATACTCCTCACCGGGGAGCTGTTTTTT.

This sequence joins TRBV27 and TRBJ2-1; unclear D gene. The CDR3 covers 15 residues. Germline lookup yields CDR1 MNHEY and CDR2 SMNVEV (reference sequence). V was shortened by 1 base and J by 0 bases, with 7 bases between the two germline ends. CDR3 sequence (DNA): TGTGCCAGCAGTTTATTGGGCAGCTCCTACAATGAGCAGTTCTTC. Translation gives CASSLLGSSYNEQFF.

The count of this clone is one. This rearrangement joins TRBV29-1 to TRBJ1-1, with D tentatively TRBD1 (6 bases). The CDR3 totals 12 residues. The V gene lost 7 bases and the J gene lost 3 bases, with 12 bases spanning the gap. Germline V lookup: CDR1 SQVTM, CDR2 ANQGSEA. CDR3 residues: CSADRRDTEAFF. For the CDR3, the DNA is TGCAGCGCCGACAGGCGTGACACTGAAGCTTTCTTT.

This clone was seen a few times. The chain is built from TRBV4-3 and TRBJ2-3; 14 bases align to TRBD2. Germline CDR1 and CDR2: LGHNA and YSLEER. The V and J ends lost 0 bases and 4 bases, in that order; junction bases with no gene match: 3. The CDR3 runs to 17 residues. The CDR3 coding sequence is TGCGCCAGCAGCCAAGAACCGACTAGCGGGGGGGCAGATACGCAGTATTTT. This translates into CASSQEPTSGGADTQYF.

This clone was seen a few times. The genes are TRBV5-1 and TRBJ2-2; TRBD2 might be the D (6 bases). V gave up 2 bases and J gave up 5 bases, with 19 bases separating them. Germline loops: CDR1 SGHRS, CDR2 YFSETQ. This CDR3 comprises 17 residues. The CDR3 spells CASSFWRQGGNTGELFF. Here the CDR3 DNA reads TGCGCCAGCAGCTTCTGGCGGCAGGGCGGGAATACCGGGGAGCTGTTTTTT. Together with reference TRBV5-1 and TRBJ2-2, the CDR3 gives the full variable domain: KAGVTQTPRYLIKTRGQQVTLSCSPISGHRSVSWYQQTPGQGLQFLFEYFSETQRNKGNFPGRFSGRQFSNSRSEMNVSTLELGDSALYLCASSFWRQGGNTGELFFGEGSRLTVL.

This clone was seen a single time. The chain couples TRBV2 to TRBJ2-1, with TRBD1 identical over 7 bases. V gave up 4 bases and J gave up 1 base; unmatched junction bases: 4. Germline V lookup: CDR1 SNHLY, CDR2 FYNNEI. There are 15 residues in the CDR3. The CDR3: CASSGTGQSYNEQFF. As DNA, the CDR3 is TGTGCCAGCAGTGGGACAGGTCAATCCTACAATGAGCAGTTCTTC.

The CDR3, as DNA: TGTGCCAGTACCGGACGGCTAGATAGCAATCAGCCCCAGCATTTT. It codes for CASTGRLDSNQPQHF. The chain couples TRBV19 to TRBJ1-5; D remains unclear. From germline, CDR1 is LNHDA and CDR2 SQIVND (reference sequence). The CDR3 spans 15 residues. V was clipped by 7 bases and J by 0 bases, with 13 bases between them. Together with reference TRBV19 and TRBJ1-5, the CDR3 gives the full variable domain: DGGITQSPKYLFRKEGQNVTLSCEQNLNHDAMYWYRQDPGQGLRLIYYSQIVNDFQKGDIAEGYSVSREKKESFPLTVTSAQKNPTAFYLCASTGRLDSNQPQHFGDGTRLSIL.

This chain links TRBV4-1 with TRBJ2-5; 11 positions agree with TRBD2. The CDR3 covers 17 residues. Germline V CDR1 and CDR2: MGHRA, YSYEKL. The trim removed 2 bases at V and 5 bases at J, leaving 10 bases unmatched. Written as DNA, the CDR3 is TGCGCCAGCAGCCAATCGGGTAGCGGGGGGGCCGAGGAGACCCAGTACTTC. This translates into CASSQSGSGGAEETQYF.

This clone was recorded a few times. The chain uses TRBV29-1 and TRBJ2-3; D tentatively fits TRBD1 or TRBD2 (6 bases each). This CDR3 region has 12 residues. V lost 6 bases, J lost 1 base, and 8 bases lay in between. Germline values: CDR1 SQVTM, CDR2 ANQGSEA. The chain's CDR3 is CSVGGGTDTQYF. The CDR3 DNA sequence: TGCAGCGTCGGGGGCGGCACAGATACGCAGTATTTT.

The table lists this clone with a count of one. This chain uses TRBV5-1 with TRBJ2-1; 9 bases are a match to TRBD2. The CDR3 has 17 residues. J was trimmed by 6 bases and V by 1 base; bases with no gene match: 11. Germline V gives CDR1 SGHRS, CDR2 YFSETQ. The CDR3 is CASSLSASGASGNEQFF. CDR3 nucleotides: TGCGCCAGCAGCTTGTCGGCTAGCGGGGCCTCCGGCAATGAGCAGTTCTTC. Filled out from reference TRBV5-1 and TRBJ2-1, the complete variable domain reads KAGVTQTPRYLIKTRGQQVTLSCSPISGHRSVSWYQQTPGQGLQFLFEYFSETQRNKGNFPGRFSGRQFSNSRSEMNVSTLELGDSALYLCASSLSASGASGNEQFFGPGTRLTVL.

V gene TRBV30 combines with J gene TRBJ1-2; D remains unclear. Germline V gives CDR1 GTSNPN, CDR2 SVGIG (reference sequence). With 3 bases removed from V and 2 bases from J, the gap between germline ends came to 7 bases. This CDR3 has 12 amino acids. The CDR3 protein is CAWRAGNYGYTF. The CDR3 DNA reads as TGTGCCTGGAGAGCCGGGAACTATGGCTACACCTTC. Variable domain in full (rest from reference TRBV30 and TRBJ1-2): SQTIHQWPATLVQPVGSPLSLECTVEGTSNPNLYWYRQAAGRGLQLLFYSVGIGQISSEVPQNLSASRPQDRQFILSSKKLLLSDSGFYLCAWRAGNYGYTFGSGTRLTVV.

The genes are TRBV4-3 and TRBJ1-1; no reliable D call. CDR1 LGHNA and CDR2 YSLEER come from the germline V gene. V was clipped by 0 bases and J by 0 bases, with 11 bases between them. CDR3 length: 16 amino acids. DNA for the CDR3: TGCGCCAGCAGCCAAGATCGGACCGCCATGAACACTGAAGCTTTCTTT. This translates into CASSQDRTAMNTEAFF.

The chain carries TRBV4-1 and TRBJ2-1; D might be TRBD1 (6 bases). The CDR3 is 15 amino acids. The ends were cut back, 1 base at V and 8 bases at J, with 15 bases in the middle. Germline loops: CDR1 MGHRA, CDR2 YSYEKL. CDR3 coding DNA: TGCGCCAGCAGCCAAGCTAATACACAGGGCCATGAGCAGTTCTTC. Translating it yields CASSQANTQGHEQFF.

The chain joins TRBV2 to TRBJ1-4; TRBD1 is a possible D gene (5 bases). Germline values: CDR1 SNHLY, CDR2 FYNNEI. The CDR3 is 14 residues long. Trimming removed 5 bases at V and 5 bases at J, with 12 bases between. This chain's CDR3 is CASSRDRSNEKLFF. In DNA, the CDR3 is TGTGCCAGCAGTCGAGACAGATCAAATGAAAAACTGTTTTTT.

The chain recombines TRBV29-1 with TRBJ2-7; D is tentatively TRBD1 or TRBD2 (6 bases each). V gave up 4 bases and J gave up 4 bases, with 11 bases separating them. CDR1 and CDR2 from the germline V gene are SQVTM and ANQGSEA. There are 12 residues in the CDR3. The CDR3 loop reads CSVAGAYYEQYF. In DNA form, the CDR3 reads TGCAGCGTTGCGGGGGCCTATTACGAGCAGTACTTC.